Listed here are 29 T cell receptor beta chains from one sample, sequenced in a study of T cell repertoires in cytomegalovirus infection (dated by TCRdb to 2018 to 2020). The reads were generated on an Illumina HiSeq 1500. TCRdb passed the public sequencing reads through fastp at Q25 and MiXCR, retaining productive beta sequences. Duplicate CDR3 protein sequences are folded into a single record with the most common DNA and genes. Present in this sample are fewer than 550,000 distinct CDR3 sequences, approximately 26% of which were seen just once. The ten biggest clones cover less than 15% of the sample. Specimen: PBMCs. The receptors shown here come from a human donor in good health (CMV status not recorded). Some clones in this sample may be carry-over from other donors' samples.

This clonotype appeared many times. J is TRBJ2-1 and V is TRBV7-2; D might be TRBD2 (7 bases). The CDR3 consists of 13 residues. Trimming stripped 6 bases from V and 7 bases from J, with 13 bases between. The germline gives CDR1 SGHTA, CDR2 FQGNSA. CDR3 amino acids: CASRPGGENEQFF. CDR3 in DNA: TGTGCCAGCAGGCCGGGGGGCGAAAATGAGCAGTTCTTC.

This clonotype was seen at least ten times. V gene TRBV7-2 combines with J gene TRBJ2-4; D gene uncertain. Trimming cost V 1 base and J 8 bases, with 15 bases left between them. Germline lookup yields CDR1 SGHTA and CDR2 FQGNSA. This CDR3 has 15 residues. CDR3 in amino acids: CASSLGPPYGDIQYF. The CDR3 DNA sequence: TGTGCCAGCAGCTTAGGGCCCCCTTATGGGGACATTCAGTACTTC.

The gene calls are TRBV10-3 and TRBJ2-1; the D gene could be TRBD1 or TRBD2 (5 bases each). The CDR3 spans 16 residues. V was cut by 6 bases and J by 6 bases, with 21 bases left in between. Looked up from germline, CDR1 is ENHRY and CDR2 is SYGVKD. Written as DNA, the CDR3 is TGTGCCATCAGCCGGGGTGGGGCTAGTTCGGGCAATGAGCAGTTCTTC. The encoded protein is CAISRGGASSGNEQFF.

This clonotype came up a few times. The chain has TRBV6-6 and TRBJ2-1, with D perhaps TRBD1 (7 bases). This CDR3 has 19 residues. Germline V lookup: CDR1 MNHNY, CDR2 SVGAGI (reference sequence). V shed 6 bases and J shed 4 bases, with 28 bases lying between them. The CDR3 DNA is TGTGCCAGCAGCCCGGACCGACCCGTCCGGCGGGACAGATACAATGAGCAGTTCTTC. This codes for CASSPDRPVRRDRYNEQFF.

This clonotype was found many times. J is TRBJ1-1 and V is TRBV12-3 or TRBV12-4; D is ambiguous. The CDR3 loop spans 14 amino acids. The germline V and J ends were trimmed by 1 base and 1 base, with 7 bases remaining between them. This CDR3 reads CASSLVRGNTEAFF. CDR3 in DNA: TGTGCCAGCAGTTTAGTTCGGGGGAACACTGAAGCTTTCTTT.

This clonotype was picked up a small number of times. The chain combines TRBV12-3 or TRBV12-4 with TRBJ1-2; D unresolved. The ends were cut back, 6 bases at V and 8 bases at J, with 19 bases in the middle. The CDR3 runs to 14 residues. In DNA form, the CDR3 reads TGTGCCAGCAGCCGAGGACGACCCCCGGGGGGCTACACCTTC. It encodes CASSRGRPPGGYTF.

The chain combines TRBV7-6 with TRBJ2-1; no clear D gene. The CDR3 sequence is 12 residues long. The V gene's germline CDR1 is SGHVS and CDR2 FNYEAQ. Trimming stripped 3 bases from V and 8 bases from J, with 8 bases between. CDR3 loop: CASSLSTHEQFF. CDR3 coding DNA: TGTGCCAGCAGCTTGTCGACCCATGAGCAGTTCTTC.

V is TRBV4-3 and J is TRBJ1-1, with D hard to call. Trimming cost V 2 bases and J 7 bases, with 11 bases left between them. Germline CDR1 and CDR2: LGHNA and YSLEER. The CDR3 has 13 residues. CDR3 loop: CASSQLRSDEAFF. The CDR3 coding sequence is TGCGCCAGCAGCCAATTACGGAGTGATGAAGCTTTCTTT.

In its sample, this clonotype was seen many times. The V gene is TRBV7-2, the J gene TRBJ2-4, with 7 nucleotides matching TRBD1. The CDR3 is 13 residues long. Germline V gene sequence: CDR1 SGHTA, CDR2 FQGNSA. V was clipped by 5 bases and J by 7 bases; unmatched bases: 5. The CDR3 coding sequence is TGTGCCAGCAGCCTTGACAGGGCCAACATTCAGTACTTC. It codes for CASSLDRANIQYF.

This clonotype was detected ten times or more. This rearrangement joins TRBV7-9 to TRBJ1-1, with D uncertain. CDR1 is SEHNR, CDR2 FQNEAQ, per germline (reference sequence). This CDR3 is 12 amino acids long. Trimming left V 2 bases short and J 1 base short, with 2 bases between. CDR3: CASSLQNTEAFF. The CDR3 region has the DNA TGTGCCAGCAGCTTACAGAACACTGAAGCTTTCTTT.

The V and J genes are TRBV28 and TRBJ1-4, with TRBD1 matching over 7 bases. Trimming took 7 bases from V and 10 from J; bases not matched to a gene: 9. Per the germline V gene, CDR1 is MDHEN and CDR2 is SYDVKM. The CDR3 extends over 13 amino acids. The CDR3 loop reads CASNTGQAIKLFF. The CDR3 region has the DNA TGTGCCAGCAACACCGGACAGGCGATAAAACTGTTTTTT.

In its sample, this clonotype was seen a few times. V is TRBV7-9 and J is TRBJ2-3; 8 bases fit TRBD2. CDR3 size: 15 residues. In germline, CDR1 is SEHNR, CDR2 FQNEAQ (reference sequence). The V gene end was trimmed by 5 bases and the J gene end by 6 bases; junction bases not matched to a gene: 10. CDR3 DNA: TGTGCCAGCAGCCCCCGAGCGGGAGAGGTGGATACGCAGTATTTT. Translation: CASSPRAGEVDTQYF.

This rearrangement joins TRBV19 to TRBJ2-3, with D possibly being TRBD1 (6 bases). V lost 7 bases and J lost 2, with 13 bases in between. The CDR3 contains 14 residues. Germline CDR1 is LNHDA and CDR2 is SQIVND (reference sequence). CDR3 DNA sequence: TGTGCCAGTACTGACAGGTTCATCACAGATACGCAGTATTTT. It translates to CASTDRFITDTQYF.

This clonotype was counted at least ten times. The rearrangement links TRBV12-3 or TRBV12-4 to TRBJ2-1, with 7 bases that match TRBD1. CDR3 length: 14 amino acids. Losses at the gene ends were 6 bases for V and 3 bases for J; bases not matched to a gene: 5. CDR3 sequence: CASSKGADYNEQFF. The CDR3 region has the DNA TGTGCCAGCAGCAAGGGGGCCGACTACAATGAGCAGTTCTTC.

By sample fraction, this clonotype is medium-sized (0.01 to 0.1%). The V and J genes are TRBV7-2 and TRBJ2-1; D is uncertain. Germline V gene data show CDR1 as SGHTA and CDR2 as FQGNSA. This CDR3 has 13 amino acids. Trimming shortened V by 7 bases and J by 0 bases, and 7 bases separated the two germline ends. The CDR3 protein is CASTPASYNEQFF. In DNA form, the CDR3 reads TGTGCCAGCACCCCGGCCTCCTACAATGAGCAGTTCTTC.

CDR3: CASLEAGLDGGYTF. CDR3 DNA: TGTGCCAGCCTCGAAGCAGGGCTGGATGGAGGCTACACCTTC. V usage is TRBV12-3 or TRBV12-4 and J usage is TRBJ1-2, with D tentatively TRBD1 (5 bases). The CDR3 totals 14 residues. Trimming left V 8 bases short and J 8 bases short, with 21 bases between.

The sample holds many counts of this clonotype. The chain is built from TRBV7-8 and TRBJ2-2; the D gene is possibly TRBD1 (6 bases). Germline values: CDR1 SGHVS, CDR2 FQNEAQ. The CDR3 has 13 amino acids. The ends were cut back, 5 bases at V and 11 bases at J, with 15 bases in the middle. This CDR3 reads CASSPTGVGELFF. The CDR3, as DNA: TGTGCCAGCAGCCCGACAGGTGTAGGCGAGCTGTTTTTT.

The chain uses TRBV6-5 and TRBJ2-3, with 13 bases lining up with TRBD2. The V segment lost 2 bases and the J segment 4 bases; nucleotides outside the gene matches: 12. Germline V gene lookup returns CDR1 MNHEY and CDR2 SVGAGI. The CDR3 consists of 19 residues. The CDR3 DNA sequence: TGTGCCAGCAGTTACCTTAGCCTTACTAGCGGGAGGGGAGCAGATACGCAGTATTTT. This codes for CASSYLSLTSGRGADTQYF.

This clonotype showed up just once. The chain employs TRBV4-3 and TRBJ2-6; D remains unclear. The CDR3 totals 15 residues. Germline lookup yields CDR1 LGHNA and CDR2 YSLEER. Trimming shortened V by 2 bases and J by 3 bases, and 8 bases separated the two germline ends. For the CDR3, the DNA is TGCGCCAGCAGCCAATCCTTAGGTGGGGCCAACGTCCTGACTTTC. Encoded protein: CASSQSLGGANVLTF.

The chain links TRBV14 to TRBJ1-4; D is ambiguous. Germline assignment: CDR1 SGHDN and CDR2 FVKESK. This CDR3 spans 14 amino acids. Trimming removed 0 bases at V and 8 bases at J, with 10 bases between. The CDR3 bases are TGTGCCAGCAGCCAAGATGTAGGGCCCGAAAAACTGTTTTTT. It translates to CASSQDVGPEKLFF.

V usage is TRBV23-1 and J usage is TRBJ2-2, with D tentatively TRBD2 (6 bases). TRBV23-1 is recorded as an ORF, its role being uncertain. The CDR3 is 16 residues long. V lost 4 bases, J lost 5 bases, and 17 bases lay in between. CDR3 sequence: CASSLNSPGGTGELFF. The CDR3 DNA is TGCGCCAGCAGTCTGAATTCACCTGGGGGGACCGGGGAGCTGTTTTTT.

This clonotype was seen a few times. J is TRBJ2-6 and V is TRBV7-6, with 11 bases lining up with TRBD1. V was pared by 6 bases and J by 4 bases, with 5 bases of the junction left unmatched. CDR1 is SGHVS, CDR2 FNYEAQ, per germline. CDR3 length: 16 residues. CDR3 nucleotides: TGTGCCAGCAGGGGACAGGGGGTGGAAGGGGCCAACGTCCTGACTTTC. Translating it yields CASRGQGVEGANVLTF.

The chain couples TRBV15 to TRBJ2-3; TRBD2 might be the D (5 bases). Between the trimmed V and J ends, which lost 1 base and 6 bases, there was a span of 11 bases. The CDR3 totals 14 residues. Germline CDR1 reads LNHNV; CDR2 reads YYDKDF (reference sequence). Written as DNA, the CDR3 is TGTGCCACCAGCAGAGCGGCGGTAGCGGATACGCAGTATTTT. This sequence encodes CATSRAAVADTQYF.

This clonotype appeared a few times. The chain has TRBV9 and TRBJ1-1, with 7 bases lining up with TRBD1. With V trimmed by 8 bases and J by 6 bases, 13 bases remained unmatched. CDR1 SGDLS and CDR2 YYNGEE come from the germline V gene. The CDR3 spans 14 residues. The CDR3 sequence is CASAVTGQNAEAFF. The DNA of the CDR3 is TGTGCCAGTGCGGTTACGGGACAGAATGCTGAAGCTTTCTTT. Supplemented by reference TRBV9 and TRBJ1-1, the full variable domain reads DSGVTQTPKHLITATGQRVTLRCSPRSGDLSVYWYQQSLDQGLQFLIQYYNGEERAKGNILERFSAQQFPDLHSELNLSSLELGDSALYFCASAVTGQNAEAFFGQGTRLTVV.

The rearrangement uses TRBV14 and TRBJ2-5; TRBD2 matches at 7 bases. This CDR3 spans 16 amino acids. Germline assignment: CDR1 SGHDN and CDR2 FVKESK. V shed 3 bases and J 2 bases; nucleotides not matched to a gene: 9. In DNA, the CDR3 is TGTGCCAGCAGCCATGTCGCGGGAGCGGGGCAAGAGACCCAGTACTTC. This encodes CASSHVAGAGQETQYF.

This clonotype has a count of ten or more. The V call is TRBV7-9, the J call TRBJ2-3; 7 nucleotides match TRBD1. The germline V gene has CDR1 SEHNR and CDR2 FQNEAQ (reference sequence). The CDR3 totals 15 residues. The J segment lost 2 bases and the V segment lost 5 bases, leaving 7 bases of the junction unmatched. The CDR3 protein is CASSDRDSYTDTQYF. The CDR3 nucleotides read TGTGCCAGCAGCGACCGGGACAGCTACACAGATACGCAGTATTTT.

The V call is TRBV5-6, the J call TRBJ2-7, with TRBD2 as a possible D gene (5 bases). Germline V CDR1 and CDR2: SGHDT, YYEEEE. This CDR3 spans 13 amino acids. Trimming stripped 0 bases from V and 6 bases from J, with 10 bases between. The CDR3 loop is CASSLVGGGEQYV. CDR3 coding DNA: TGTGCCAGCAGCTTGGTGGGCGGAGGCGAGCAGTACGTC.

The chain carries TRBV7-9 and TRBJ2-7; no definite D call. Trimming took 5 bases from V and 6 from J, leaving 23 bases between them. The CDR3 is made up of 16 amino acids. CDR1 is SEHNR and CDR2 is FQNEAQ in the germline V gene (reference sequence). In DNA, the CDR3 is TGTGCCAGCAGCGCTCGGGCAGGCTCCGTGCCCTCCGAGCAGTACTTC. Protein: CASSARAGSVPSEQYF.

Only a few counts were recorded for this clonotype. DNA for the CDR3: TGTGCCACCAGTTTTGGGCCCTACAATGAGCAGTTCTTC. It is translated as CATSFGPYNEQFF. The chain combines TRBV24-1 with TRBJ2-1; D gene unclear. Germline CDR1 and CDR2: KGHDR and SFDVKD. The V gene lost 6 bases and the J gene lost 2 bases, with 7 bases spanning the gap. The CDR3 is 13 amino acids.